What follows are 27 T cell receptor beta chains derived from one specimen sequenced in a study of vaccination effects on CD4 cells after COVID-19. No antigens are known for them. Before any sequencing was done, the ViraFEST assay used viral peptide pools to expand antigen-specific CD4+ T cells. The authors isolated CD4+ T cells after about eleven days of culture. Two-dose vaccination with either BNT162b2 or mRNA-1273 was given to the participants. Here immunoSEQ multiplex PCR was the method, and the copy in TCRdb shows in-frame clones only, minus some. The table lists roughly 59,000 clones, roughly three quarters of them singletons, with 2% in the top ten. The input for sequencing was CD4+ T cells from PBMCs cultured with HCoV-OC43 spike peptides, taken after COVID-19 vaccination. The subset is: HCoV-OC43 spike overlapping peptide pool stimulation. These receptors came from a human donor who received a COVID-19 vaccine.

The V and J genes are TRBV2 and TRBJ2-7, with 11 bases fitting TRBD2. The CDR3 length is 13 residues. Germline V gene data show CDR1 as SNHLY and CDR2 as FYNNEI. The J segment lost 6 bases and the V segment lost 8 bases, leaving 6 bases of the junction unmatched. The CDR3 region has the DNA TGTGCCAGCGGAGGACTAGCGGGTGTCGAGCAGTACGTC. It encodes CASGGLAGVEQYV.

J is TRBJ1-1 and V is TRBV29-1; 9 positions match TRBD1. J gave up 3 bases and V 5 bases, and 7 bases lay outside the gene matches. The CDR3 is made up of 14 amino acids. Germline-derived CDR1 and CDR2 are SQVTM and ANQGSEA. The CDR3 sequence: CSVSRTGVDTEAFF. CDR3 in DNA: TGCAGCGTTTCTCGGACAGGGGTTGACACTGAAGCTTTCTTT.

This clone was seen a few times. The rearrangement uses TRBV9 and TRBJ2-6; no clear D. V was clipped by 0 bases and J by 2 bases, with 0 bases between them. Germline CDR1 reads SGDLS; CDR2 reads YYNGEE. The CDR3 runs 13 residues. The CDR3 loop is CASSVAGANVLTF. The CDR3 DNA follows: TGTGCCAGCAGCGTAGCTGGGGCCAACGTCCTGACTTTC. The full variable domain, rest sourced from reference TRBV9 and TRBJ2-6, is DSGVTQTPKHLITATGQRVTLRCSPRSGDLSVYWYQQSLDQGLQFLIQYYNGEERAKGNILERFSAQQFPDLHSELNLSSLELGDSALYFCASSVAGANVLTFGAGSRLTVL.

The table lists this clone with a few counts. The rearrangement uses TRBV28 and TRBJ1-5; the match to TRBD1 covers 10 bases. The CDR3 is made up of 14 amino acids. V dropped 10 bases and J dropped 2; count of bases not matched to a gene: 5. Germline V CDR1 and CDR2: MDHEN, SYDVKM. The CDR3 coding sequence is TGTGCCACCCGACAGGGGGCCGGCAATCAGCCCCAGCATTTT. Residues: CATRQGAGNQPQHF.

The rearrangement links TRBV19 to TRBJ1-2, with 7 bases fitting TRBD1. Per germline, CDR1 LNHDA and CDR2 SQIVND (reference sequence). Unmatched junction bases numbered 5, after V lost 6 bases and J lost 4 bases. CDR3 length: 13 amino acids. CDR3: CASRPGTVYGYTF. CDR3 sequence (DNA): TGTGCCAGTAGACCCGGGACAGTCTATGGCTACACCTTC.

This chain links TRBV18 with TRBJ1-1, with D hard to call. The CDR3 is 13 amino acids. Trimming removed 1 base from V and 1 base from J, with 4 bases in between. The V gene's germline CDR1 is KGHSH and CDR2 LQKENI. The CDR3 sequence: CASSPRENTEAFF. The CDR3 DNA sequence: TGTGCCAGCTCACCACGAGAGAACACTGAAGCTTTCTTT.

The chain uses TRBV12-3 or TRBV12-4 and TRBJ2-3; D is uncertain. The CDR3 totals 12 residues. V shed 3 bases and J shed 4 bases, with 5 bases lying between them. The CDR3 here is CASSFDADTQYF. CDR3 coding DNA: TGTGCCAGCAGTTTTGACGCAGATACGCAGTATTTT.

The chain recombines TRBV10-1 with TRBJ1-1; D is uncertain. V was pared by 0 bases and J by 4 bases, with 3 bases between. The CDR3 has 12 residues. Germline CDR1 is WNHNN and CDR2 is SYGVQD (reference sequence). CDR3 protein: CASSESGTEAFF. In DNA form, the CDR3 reads TGCGCCAGCAGTGAGTCGGGCACTGAAGCTTTCTTT.

The chain carries TRBV10-3 and TRBJ2-1, with 7 bases lining up with TRBD2. This CDR3 has 15 residues. The V segment lost 6 bases and the J segment 3 bases; nucleotides outside the gene matches: 8. Germline V gene lookup returns CDR1 ENHRY and CDR2 SYGVKD. CDR3 in DNA: TGTGCCATCAGCCCCAAACTAGCGAGCTACAATGAGCAGTTCTTC. Translation gives CAISPKLASYNEQFF.

The chain employs TRBV6-5 and TRBJ2-7, with 7 bases matching TRBD1. This CDR3 spans 15 amino acids. Germline assignment: CDR1 MNHEY and CDR2 SVGAGI. J gave up 4 bases and V 8 bases, and 14 bases lay outside the gene matches. CDR3 residues: CASSTTGTAWYEQYV. CDR3 nucleotides: TGTGCCAGCTCTACAACCGGGACAGCATGGTACGAGCAGTACGTC.

The chain employs TRBV5-1 and TRBJ2-3; tentatively, D is TRBD2 (6 bases). Germline CDR1 reads SGHRS; CDR2 reads YFSETQ. Trimming shortened V by 1 base and J by 7 bases, and 16 bases separated the two germline ends. The CDR3 extends over 15 amino acids. The CDR3 nucleotides read TGCGCCAGCAGCTTGTTGGGGACTCCCGAGCATACGCAGTATTTT. This codes for CASSLLGTPEHTQYF.

This chain connects TRBV29-1 to TRBJ2-3; D may match TRBD1 or TRBD2 (5 bases each). V lost 8 bases, J lost 0 bases, and 12 bases lay in between. The germline CDR1 and CDR2 sequences are SQVTM and ANQGSEA. The CDR3 runs 13 residues. CDR3 bases: TGCAGCTCCCCGGGACCTAGCACAGATACGCAGTATTTT. Translating it yields CSSPGPSTDTQYF.

The sample holds one count of this clone. The chain couples TRBV18 to TRBJ1-6; perhaps TRBD1 as D (5 bases). Germline-derived CDR1 and CDR2 are KGHSH and LQKENI. The CDR3 sequence is 14 residues long. The V gene lost 6 bases and the J gene lost 7 bases, with 13 bases spanning the gap. The DNA for the CDR3 is TGTGCCAGCTCCCTTATGGAGGGGAATTCACCCCTCCACTTT. It translates to CASSLMEGNSPLHF.

The genes are TRBV5-1 and TRBJ2-2, with a tentative D call TRBD1 (6 bases). This CDR3 has 15 amino acids. The germline gives CDR1 SGHRS, CDR2 YFSETQ. With 4 bases removed from V and 7 bases from J, the gap between germline ends came to 17 bases. The CDR3 protein is CASSPNGGPGGELFF. The CDR3 DNA is TGCGCCAGCAGCCCTAATGGGGGCCCCGGCGGGGAGCTGTTTTTT.

The chain is built from TRBV4-1 and TRBJ1-5, with TRBD1 identical over 7 bases. This CDR3 region has 16 residues. V dropped 0 bases and J dropped 15; count of bases not matched to a gene: 17. Germline CDR1 reads MGHRA; CDR2 reads YSYEKL. Here the CDR3 reads CASSQDNTGVRGVRHF. CDR3 coding DNA: TGCGCCAGCAGCCAAGATAATACAGGGGTTCGGGGCGTGAGGCATTTT.

This chain links TRBV6-4 with TRBJ1-3; D not certain. CDR1 MRHNA and CDR2 SNTAGT come from the germline V gene. Trimming removed 10 bases at V and 4 bases at J, with 8 bases between. This CDR3 has 11 residues. The CDR3 region is CATLIGNTIYF. The CDR3 DNA reads as TGTGCCACTTTAATCGGAAACACCATATATTTT.

V and J are TRBV2 and TRBJ2-1; a weak D match, TRBD1 (6 bases). The CDR3 totals 14 residues. Germline values: CDR1 SNHLY, CDR2 FYNNEI. Between the trimmed V and J ends, which lost 3 bases and 10 bases, there was a span of 16 bases. CDR3 DNA: TGTGCCAGCAGTGATGGACAGTTCTTCAGAGAGCAGTTCTTC. Encoded protein: CASSDGQFFREQFF.

J is TRBJ2-4 and V is TRBV6-6, with D uncertain. V lost 6 bases to trimming and J lost 8 bases, with 11 bases between them. Germline V CDR1 and CDR2: MNHNY, SVGAGI (reference sequence). The CDR3 is 12 residues long. CDR3 in amino acids: CASSQVGDIQYF. In DNA form, the CDR3 reads TGTGCCAGCAGCCAGGTTGGGGACATTCAGTACTTC.

This clone was found a few times. The genes are TRBV19 and TRBJ1-6, with a possible D match to TRBD1 (5 bases). V lost 4 bases and J 2 bases, leaving 21 bases between the germline ends. Per germline, CDR1 LNHDA and CDR2 SQIVND (reference sequence). The CDR3 extends over 19 amino acids. The CDR3: CASSRSRLGRGTYNSPLHF. CDR3 bases: TGTGCCAGTAGTAGGTCCCGGTTGGGCCGGGGGACCTATAATTCACCCCTCCACTTT.

There are a few counts of this clone. The chain is built from TRBV6-4 and TRBJ2-1; 7 positions agree with TRBD2. CDR3 size: 13 residues. Germline-derived CDR1 and CDR2 are MRHNA and SNTAGT. The trim removed 6 bases at V and 9 bases at J, leaving 8 bases unmatched. The CDR3 reads CASSSQTGGEQFF. DNA of the CDR3: TGTGCCAGCAGCTCACAAACGGGGGGTGAGCAGTTCTTC.

The V and J genes are TRBV6-5 and TRBJ1-2; 7 bases fit TRBD1. Germline loops: CDR1 MNHEY, CDR2 SVGAGI. V dropped 0 bases and J dropped 2; count of bases not matched to a gene: 3. The CDR3 length is 15 residues. The DNA for the CDR3 is TGTGCCAGCAGTTACTCCGGCAGGGGGAACTATGGCTACACCTTC. Amino acid sequence: CASSYSGRGNYGYTF.

This clone turned up a few times. V is TRBV6-1 and J is TRBJ2-7; TRBD1 matches at 7 bases. The CDR3 extends over 12 amino acids. Germline lookup yields CDR1 MNHNS and CDR2 SASEGT. V lost 6 bases to trimming and J lost 7 bases; unmatched junction nucleotides: 6. The CDR3: CASSQGVGEQYV. The CDR3 nucleotides are TGTGCCAGCAGCCAGGGGGTCGGAGAGCAGTACGTC.

The chain has TRBV6-2 or TRBV6-3 and TRBJ2-5; the D call may be TRBD1 or TRBD2 (6 bases each). The V gene's germline CDR1 is MNHEY and CDR2 SVGEGT. The V and J ends lost 2 bases and 5 bases respectively, with 18 bases between them. The CDR3 has 16 residues. In DNA form, the CDR3 reads TGTGCCAGCAGTTACACACCAGGGGCCGGAGGGGAGACCCAGTACTTC. Protein sequence: CASSYTPGAGGETQYF.

CDR3 protein: CASSWGPLGDGYTF. The CDR3 region has the DNA TGTGCCAGCAGCTGGGGACCGCTGGGGGATGGCTACACCTTC. V usage is TRBV7-2 and J usage is TRBJ1-2, with TRBD1 as a possible D gene (5 bases). The V end was cut by 4 bases, the J end by 6 bases, with 15 bases between. The germline V gene has CDR1 SGHTA and CDR2 FQGNSA. CDR3 length: 14 residues.

CDR3 protein: CASSERGTGGLDEQFF. DNA for the CDR3: TGTGCCAGCAGTGAGCGCGGGACAGGGGGCTTGGATGAGCAGTTCTTC. This sequence joins TRBV6-4 and TRBJ2-1; 12 bases are shared with TRBD1. The V segment lost 3 bases and the J segment 8 bases; nucleotides outside the gene matches: 8. Per the germline V gene, CDR1 is MRHNA and CDR2 is SNTAGT. The CDR3 spans 16 residues.

This chain uses TRBV24-1 with TRBJ2-1; TRBD2 matches at 12 bases. The CDR3 covers 20 residues. Germline V gene sequence: CDR1 KGHDR, CDR2 SFDVKD. Losses at the gene ends were 4 bases for V and 10 bases for J; bases not matched to a gene: 22. CDR3 amino acids: CATSDPTSGGRTATSREQFF. The CDR3 DNA reads TGTGCCACCAGTGACCCTACTAGCGGGGGGCGCACCGCGACGTCGAGGGAGCAGTTCTTC.

The chain couples TRBV7-9 to TRBJ2-5; 10 bases fit TRBD1. V shed 5 bases and J 6 bases; nucleotides not matched to a gene: 15. Germline V gene lookup returns CDR1 SEHNR and CDR2 FQNEAQ (reference sequence). This CDR3 has 17 amino acids. The DNA of the CDR3 is TGTGCCAGCAGCCCGAGAGGATCCGGGACAGGGGCGAAGACCCAGTACTTC. It is translated as CASSPRGSGTGAKTQYF.